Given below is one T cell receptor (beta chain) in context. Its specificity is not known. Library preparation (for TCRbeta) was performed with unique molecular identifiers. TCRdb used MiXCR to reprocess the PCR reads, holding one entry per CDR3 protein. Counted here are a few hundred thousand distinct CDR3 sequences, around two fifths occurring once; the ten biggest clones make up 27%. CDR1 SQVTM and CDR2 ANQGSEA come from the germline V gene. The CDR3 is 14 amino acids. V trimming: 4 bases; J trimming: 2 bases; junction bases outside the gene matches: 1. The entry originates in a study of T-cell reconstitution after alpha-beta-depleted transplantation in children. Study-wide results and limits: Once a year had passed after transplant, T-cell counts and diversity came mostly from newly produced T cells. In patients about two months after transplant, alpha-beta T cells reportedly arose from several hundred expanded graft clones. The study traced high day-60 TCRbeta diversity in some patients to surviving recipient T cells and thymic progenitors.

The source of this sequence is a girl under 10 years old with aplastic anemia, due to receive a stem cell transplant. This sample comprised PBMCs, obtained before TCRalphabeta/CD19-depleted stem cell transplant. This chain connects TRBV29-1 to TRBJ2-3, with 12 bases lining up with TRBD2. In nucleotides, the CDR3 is TGCAGCGTTGGGACTAGCGGGGTCACAGATACGCAGTATTTT. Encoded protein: CSVGTSGVTDTQYF.